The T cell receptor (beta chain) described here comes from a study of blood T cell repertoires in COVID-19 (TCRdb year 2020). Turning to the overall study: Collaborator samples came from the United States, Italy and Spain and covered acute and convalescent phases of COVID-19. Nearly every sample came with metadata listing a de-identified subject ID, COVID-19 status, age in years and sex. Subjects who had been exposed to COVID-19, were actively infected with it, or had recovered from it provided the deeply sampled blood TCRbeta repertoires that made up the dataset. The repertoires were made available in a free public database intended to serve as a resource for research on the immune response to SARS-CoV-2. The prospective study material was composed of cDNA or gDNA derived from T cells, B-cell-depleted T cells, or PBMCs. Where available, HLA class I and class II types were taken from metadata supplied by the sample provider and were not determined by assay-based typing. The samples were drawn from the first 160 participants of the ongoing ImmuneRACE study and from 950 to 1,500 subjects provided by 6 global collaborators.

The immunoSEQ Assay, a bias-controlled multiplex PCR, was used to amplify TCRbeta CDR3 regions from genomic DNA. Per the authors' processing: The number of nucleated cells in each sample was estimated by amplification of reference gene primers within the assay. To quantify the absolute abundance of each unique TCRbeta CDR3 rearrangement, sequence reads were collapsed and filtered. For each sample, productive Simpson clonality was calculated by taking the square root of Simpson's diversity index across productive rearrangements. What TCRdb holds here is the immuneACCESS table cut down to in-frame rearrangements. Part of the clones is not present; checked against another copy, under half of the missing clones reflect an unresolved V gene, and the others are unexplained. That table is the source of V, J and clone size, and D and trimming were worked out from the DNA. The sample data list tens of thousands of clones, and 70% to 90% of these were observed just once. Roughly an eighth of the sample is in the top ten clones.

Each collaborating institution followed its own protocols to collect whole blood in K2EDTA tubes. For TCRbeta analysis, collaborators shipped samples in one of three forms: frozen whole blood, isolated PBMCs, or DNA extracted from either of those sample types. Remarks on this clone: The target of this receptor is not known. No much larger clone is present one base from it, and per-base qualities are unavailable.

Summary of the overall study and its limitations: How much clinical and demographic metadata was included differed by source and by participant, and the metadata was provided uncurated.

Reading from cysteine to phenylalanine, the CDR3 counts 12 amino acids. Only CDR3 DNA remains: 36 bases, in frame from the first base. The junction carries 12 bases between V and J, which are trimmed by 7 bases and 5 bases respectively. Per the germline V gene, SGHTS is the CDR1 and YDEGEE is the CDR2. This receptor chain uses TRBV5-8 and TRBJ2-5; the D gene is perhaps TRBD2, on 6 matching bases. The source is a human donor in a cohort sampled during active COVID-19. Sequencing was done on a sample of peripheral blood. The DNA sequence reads TGTGCCAGCCCCGGGGGTTCCGAGACCCAGTACTTC. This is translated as CASPGGSETQYF.